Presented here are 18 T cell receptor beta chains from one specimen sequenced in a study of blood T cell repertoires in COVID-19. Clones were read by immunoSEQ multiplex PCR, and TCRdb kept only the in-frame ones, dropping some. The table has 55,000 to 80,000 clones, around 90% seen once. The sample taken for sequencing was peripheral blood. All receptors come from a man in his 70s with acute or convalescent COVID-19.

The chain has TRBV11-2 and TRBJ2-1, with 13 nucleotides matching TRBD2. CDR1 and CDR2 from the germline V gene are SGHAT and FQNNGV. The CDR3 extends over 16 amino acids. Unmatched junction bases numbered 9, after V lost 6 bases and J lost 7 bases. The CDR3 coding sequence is TGTGCCAGCAGGCTAAGGACTAGCGGGAGTAAAAATGAGCAGTTCTTC. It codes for CASRLRTSGSKNEQFF.

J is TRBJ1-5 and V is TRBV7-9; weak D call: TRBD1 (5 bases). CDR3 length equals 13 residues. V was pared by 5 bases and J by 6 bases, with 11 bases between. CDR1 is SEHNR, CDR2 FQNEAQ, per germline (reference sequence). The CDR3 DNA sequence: TGTGCCAGCAGCGCCCAGGGAGGTCAGCCCCAGCATTTT. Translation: CASSAQGGQPQHF.

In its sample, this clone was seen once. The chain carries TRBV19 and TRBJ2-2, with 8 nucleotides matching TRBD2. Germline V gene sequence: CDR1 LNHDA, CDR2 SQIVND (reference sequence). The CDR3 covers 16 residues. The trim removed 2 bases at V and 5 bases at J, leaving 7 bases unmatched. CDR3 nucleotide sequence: TGTGCCAGTAGTATATTCAGCGGGAGTGGTACCGGGGAGCTGTTTTTT. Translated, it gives CASSIFSGSGTGELFF.

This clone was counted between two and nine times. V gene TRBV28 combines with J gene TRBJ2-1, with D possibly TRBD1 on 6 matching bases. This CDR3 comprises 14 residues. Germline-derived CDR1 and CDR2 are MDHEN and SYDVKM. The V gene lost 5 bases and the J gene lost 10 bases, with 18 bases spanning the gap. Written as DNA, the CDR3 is TGTGCCAGCAGTCGCTTACGGACAGTTGACGAGCAGTTCTTC. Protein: CASSRLRTVDEQFF.

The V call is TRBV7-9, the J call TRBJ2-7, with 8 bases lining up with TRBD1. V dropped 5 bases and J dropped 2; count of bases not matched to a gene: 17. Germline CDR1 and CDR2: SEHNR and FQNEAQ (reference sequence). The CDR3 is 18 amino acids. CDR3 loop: CASSQYYGRTGNPYEQYF. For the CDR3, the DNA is TGTGCCAGCAGCCAATATTACGGTCGGACAGGGAACCCCTACGAGCAGTACTTC. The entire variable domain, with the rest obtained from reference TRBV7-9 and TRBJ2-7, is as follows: DTGVSQNPRHKITKRGQNVTFRCDPISEHNRLYWYRQTLGQGPEFLTYFQNEAQLEKSRLLSDRFSAERPKGSFSTLEIQRTEQGDSAMYLCASSQYYGRTGNPYEQYFGPGTRLTVT.

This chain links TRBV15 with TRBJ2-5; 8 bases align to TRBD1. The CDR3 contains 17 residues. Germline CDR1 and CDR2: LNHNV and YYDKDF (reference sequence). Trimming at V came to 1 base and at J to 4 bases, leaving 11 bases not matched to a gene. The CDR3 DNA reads TGTGCCACCAGCAGAGGAGACAGGGGCAGTGGGGTAGAGACCCAGTACTTC. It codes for CATSRGDRGSGVETQYF.

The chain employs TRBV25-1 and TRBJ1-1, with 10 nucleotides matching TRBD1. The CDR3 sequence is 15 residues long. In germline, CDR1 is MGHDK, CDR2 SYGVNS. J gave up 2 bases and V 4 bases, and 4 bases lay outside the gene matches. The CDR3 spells CASSARDRGNTEAFF. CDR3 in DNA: TGTGCCAGCAGTGCCCGGGACAGGGGAAACACTGAAGCTTTCTTT.

DNA of the CDR3: TGTGCCAGCAGCCATCGGGCCGGACAGGGATATGGCTACACCTTC. Translated, it gives CASSHRAGQGYGYTF. The chain links TRBV7-3 to TRBJ1-2; 8 bases are a match to TRBD1. The CDR3 is made up of 15 amino acids. Germline loops: CDR1 SGHTA, CDR2 FQGTGA. V lost 5 bases to trimming and J lost 5 bases; unmatched junction nucleotides: 10.

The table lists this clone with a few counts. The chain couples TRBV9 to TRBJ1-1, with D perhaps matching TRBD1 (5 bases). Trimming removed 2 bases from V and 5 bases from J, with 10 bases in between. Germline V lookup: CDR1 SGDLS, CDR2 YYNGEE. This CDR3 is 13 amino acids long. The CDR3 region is CASSVDRGTEAFF. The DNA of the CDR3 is TGTGCCAGCAGCGTGGACCGGGGGACTGAAGCTTTCTTT. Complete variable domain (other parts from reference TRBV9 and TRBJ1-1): DSGVTQTPKHLITATGQRVTLRCSPRSGDLSVYWYQQSLDQGLQFLIQYYNGEERAKGNILERFSAQQFPDLHSELNLSSLELGDSALYFCASSVDRGTEAFFGQGTRLTVV.

The DNA for the CDR3 is TGTGCCAGCAGCCAAGATCTGAGCGGGAGGAACACCGGGGAGCTGTTTTTT. Protein sequence: CASSQDLSGRNTGELFF. This chain links TRBV3-1 (or the pseudogene TRBV3-2) with TRBJ2-2; 8 bases align to TRBD2. J lost 1 base, V lost 0 bases, and 4 bases had no gene match. There are 17 residues in the CDR3. Germline CDR1 is LGHDT and CDR2 is YNNKEL (reference sequence).

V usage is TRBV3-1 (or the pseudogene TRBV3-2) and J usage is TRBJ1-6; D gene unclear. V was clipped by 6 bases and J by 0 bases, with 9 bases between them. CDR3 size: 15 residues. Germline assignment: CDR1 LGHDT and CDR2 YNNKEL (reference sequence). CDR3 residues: CASRTKSSYNSPLHF. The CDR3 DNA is TGTGCCAGCAGGACTAAGAGCTCCTATAATTCACCCCTCCACTTT.

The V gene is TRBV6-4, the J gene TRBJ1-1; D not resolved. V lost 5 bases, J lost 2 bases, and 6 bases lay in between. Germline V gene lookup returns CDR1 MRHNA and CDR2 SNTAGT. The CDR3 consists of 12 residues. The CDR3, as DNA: TGTGCCAGCAGTCCCGGTAACACTGAAGCTTTCTTT. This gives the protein CASSPGNTEAFF.

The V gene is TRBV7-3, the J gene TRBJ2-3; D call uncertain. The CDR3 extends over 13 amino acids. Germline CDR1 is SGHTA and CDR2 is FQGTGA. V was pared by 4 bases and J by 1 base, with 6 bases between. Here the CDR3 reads CASSSFGTDTQYF. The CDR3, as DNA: TGTGCCAGCAGCTCCTTTGGCACAGATACGCAGTATTTT.

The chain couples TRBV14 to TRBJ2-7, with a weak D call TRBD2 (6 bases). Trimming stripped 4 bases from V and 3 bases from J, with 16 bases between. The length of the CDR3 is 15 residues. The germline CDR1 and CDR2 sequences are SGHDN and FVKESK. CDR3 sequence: CASSRASGVYYEQYF. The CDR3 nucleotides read TGTGCCAGCAGCCGCGCGTCGGGAGTCTACTACGAGCAGTACTTC.

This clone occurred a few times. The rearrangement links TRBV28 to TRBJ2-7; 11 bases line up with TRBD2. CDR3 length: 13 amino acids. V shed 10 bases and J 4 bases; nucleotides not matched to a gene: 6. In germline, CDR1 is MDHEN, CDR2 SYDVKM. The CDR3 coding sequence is TGTGCCACCTTACTAGCGGGAGTATACGAGCAGTACTTC. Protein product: CATLLAGVYEQYF.

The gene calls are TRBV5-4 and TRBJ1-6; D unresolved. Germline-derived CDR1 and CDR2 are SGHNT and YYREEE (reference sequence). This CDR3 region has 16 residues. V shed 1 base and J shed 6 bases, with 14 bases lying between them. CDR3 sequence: CASSLLVGTGNSPLHF. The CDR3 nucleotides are TGTGCCAGCAGCTTGTTAGTCGGAACGGGTAATTCACCCCTCCACTTT.

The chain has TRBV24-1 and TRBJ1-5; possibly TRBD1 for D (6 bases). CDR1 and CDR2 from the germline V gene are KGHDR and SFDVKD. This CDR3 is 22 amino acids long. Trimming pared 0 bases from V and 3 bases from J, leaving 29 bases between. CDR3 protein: CATSDLHSGGVTYPLFNQPQHF. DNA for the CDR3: TGTGCCACCAGTGATTTGCATTCGGGGGGCGTAACGTATCCATTGTTCAATCAGCCCCAGCATTTT.

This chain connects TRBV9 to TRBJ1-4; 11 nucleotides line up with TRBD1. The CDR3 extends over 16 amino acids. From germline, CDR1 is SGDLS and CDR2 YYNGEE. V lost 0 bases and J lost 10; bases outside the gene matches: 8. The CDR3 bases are TGTGCCAGCAGCGTAGCTGCCGGGACAGGGGGAGGAAAACTGTTTTTT. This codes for CASSVAAGTGGGKLFF.